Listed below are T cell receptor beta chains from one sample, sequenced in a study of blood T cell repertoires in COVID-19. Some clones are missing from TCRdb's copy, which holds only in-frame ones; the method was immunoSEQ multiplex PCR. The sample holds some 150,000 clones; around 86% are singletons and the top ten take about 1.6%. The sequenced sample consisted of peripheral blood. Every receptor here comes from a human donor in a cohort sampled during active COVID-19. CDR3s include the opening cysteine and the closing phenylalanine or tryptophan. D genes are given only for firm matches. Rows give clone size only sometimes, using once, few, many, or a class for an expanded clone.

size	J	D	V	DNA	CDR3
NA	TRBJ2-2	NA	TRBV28	TGTGCCAGCAACGGGCTAGGGGCGGCCGGGGAGCTGTTTTTT	CASNGLGAAGELFF
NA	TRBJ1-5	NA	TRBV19	TGTGCCAGTAGCGGACAGTATAGCAATCAGCCCCAGCATTTT	CASSGQYSNQPQHF
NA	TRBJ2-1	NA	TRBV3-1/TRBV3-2	TGTGCCAGCAGCCCGCGGGACTTTCTCTACAATGAGCAGTTCTTC	CASSPRDFLYNEQFF
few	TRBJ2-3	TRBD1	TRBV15	TGTGCCACCAGCAGAGGGGAGACAGGGGTGGTAGATACGCAGTATTTT	CATSRGETGVVDTQYF
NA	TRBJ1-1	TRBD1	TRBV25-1	TGTGCCAGCAGTAAAGGGGACAGGGGCCACACTGAAGCTTTCTTT	CASSKGDRGHTEAFF
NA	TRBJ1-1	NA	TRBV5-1	TGCGCCAGCAGAGACACAGTAGTGAACACTGAAGCTTTCTTT	CASRDTVVNTEAFF
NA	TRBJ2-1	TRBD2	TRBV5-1	TGCGCCAGCAGCCCGACTAGCGGGGGGTACAATGAGCAGTTCTTC	CASSPTSGGYNEQFF
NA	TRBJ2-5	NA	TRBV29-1	TGCAGCGTTGAGGTCAGGGCGCGGGAGACCCAGTACTTC	CSVEVRARETQYF
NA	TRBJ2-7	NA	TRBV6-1	TGTGCCAGCAGTGAAATGAGGTACGAGCAGTACTTC	CASSEMRYEQYF
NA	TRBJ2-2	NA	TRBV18	TGTGCCAGCTCACCACCGGGGCAGTATGGAGCCGGGGAGCTGTTTTTT	CASSPPGQYGAGELFF
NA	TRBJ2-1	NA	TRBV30	TGTGCCTGGAGTGACGGCGGCTACGAGCAGTTCTTC	CAWSDGGYEQFF
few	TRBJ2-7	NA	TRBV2	TGTGCCAGCACGGCTGACTTGAGACCTGGCGAGCAGTACTTC	CASTADLRPGEQYF
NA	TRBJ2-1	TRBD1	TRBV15	TGTGCCACCAGCAGAGTCGGGACAGGTTACAATGAGCAGTTCTTC	CATSRVGTGYNEQFF
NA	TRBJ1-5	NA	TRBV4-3	TGCGCCAGCAGCCCGGGACCAGGAGGGTACAGCAATCAGCCCCAGCATTTT	CASSPGPGGYSNQPQHF
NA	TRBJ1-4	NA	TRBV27	TGTGCCAGCAGTTCTCGACTGACAACTAATGAAAAACTGTTTTTT	CASSSRLTTNEKLFF
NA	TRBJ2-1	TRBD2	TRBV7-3	TGTGCCAGCAGCTCCGTAGCGGGAGGGAGGGGTGAGCAGTTCTTC	CASSSVAGGRGEQFF
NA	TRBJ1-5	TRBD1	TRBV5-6	TGTGCCAGCAGCTTGGGGACAGGCTATCAGCCCCAGCATTTT	CASSLGTGYQPQHF
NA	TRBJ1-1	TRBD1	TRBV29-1	TGCAGCGTGCGCGGGACAGTCCAGGCCCCGGTGAGGGCTGAAGCTTTCTTT	CSVRGTVQAPVRAEAFF
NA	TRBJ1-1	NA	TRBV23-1	TGCGCCAGCAGTCAATCTTATGTTAGACAGGCGAACACTGAAGCTTTCTTT	CASSQSYVRQANTEAFF
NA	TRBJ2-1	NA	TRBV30	TGTGCCTGGACCCTGAGCTCCTACAATGAGCAGTTCTTC	CAWTLSSYNEQFF
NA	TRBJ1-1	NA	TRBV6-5	TGTGCCAGCAGTTACGGTTCCACTTTAGGGGTAGCTTTCTTT	CASSYGSTLGVAFF
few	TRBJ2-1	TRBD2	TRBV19	TGTGCCAGTAGTATGGAGGGGAGGCTAGCGGGAGCCTACAATGAGCAGTTCTTC	CASSMEGRLAGAYNEQFF
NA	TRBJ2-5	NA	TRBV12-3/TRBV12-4	TGTGCCAGCACCCGGGACTTCCAAGAGACCCAGTACTTC	CASTRDFQETQYF
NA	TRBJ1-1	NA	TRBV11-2	TGTGCCAGCAGCTTAGTCGAGGGGGTGACTGAAGCTTTCTTT	CASSLVEGVTEAFF
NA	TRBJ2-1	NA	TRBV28	TGTGCCAGCAGTTTAGGAGGGAGCTCCTACAATGAGCAGTTCTTC	CASSLGGSSYNEQFF
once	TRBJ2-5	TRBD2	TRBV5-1	TGCGCCAGCAGCCCTACTAGCGTCCAAGAGACCCAGTACTTC	CASSPTSVQETQYF
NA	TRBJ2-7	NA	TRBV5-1	TGCGCCAGCAGCTTGGGTAGGTTGGCAGGAATTTACGAGCAGTACTTC	CASSLGRLAGIYEQYF
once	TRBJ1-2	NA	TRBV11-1	TGTGCCAGCAGCTTCCTACAGGGTTCCTATGGCTACACCTTC	CASSFLQGSYGYTF
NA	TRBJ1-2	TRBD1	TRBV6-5	TGTGCCAGCAGGGAGACAGGGGGCGTCTATGGCTACACCTTC	CASRETGGVYGYTF
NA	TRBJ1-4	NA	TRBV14	TGTGCCAGCAGCCAACCTGCCACAGTCACCAATACTAATGAAAAACTGTTTTTT	CASSQPATVTNTNEKLFF
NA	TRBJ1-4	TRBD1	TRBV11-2	TGTGCCAGCAGCTTAGAGCTAGGGACAGGGGATGAAAAACTGTTTTTT	CASSLELGTGDEKLFF
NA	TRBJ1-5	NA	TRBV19	TGTGCCAGTAGTGATAACTCCTACAATCAGCCCCAGCATTTT	CASSDNSYNQPQHF
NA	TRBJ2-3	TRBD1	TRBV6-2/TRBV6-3	TGTGCCAGCAGCCTAGGACAGGTAACAGATACGCAGTATTTT	CASSLGQVTDTQYF
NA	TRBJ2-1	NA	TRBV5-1	TGCGCCAGCAGCTTGGTTCCTTTTATTGGCTCTTACAATGAGCAGTTCTTC	CASSLVPFIGSYNEQFF
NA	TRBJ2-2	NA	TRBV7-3	TGTGCCAGCAGCACGCGGACATGGAACACCGGGGAGCTGTTTTTT	CASSTRTWNTGELFF
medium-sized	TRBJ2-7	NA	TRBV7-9	TGTGCCAGCAGAGGGGCCTACGAGCAGTACTTC	CASRGAYEQYF
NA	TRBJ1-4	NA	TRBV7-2	TGTGCCAGCAGCTTATGGGGGCGAGCAAAGGATGAAAAACTGTTTTTT	CASSLWGRAKDEKLFF
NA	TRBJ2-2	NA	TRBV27	TGTGCCAGCAGTTCCCCCGGCAGGGGCGCCACCGGGGAGCTGTTTTTT	CASSSPGRGATGELFF
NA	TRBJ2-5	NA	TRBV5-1	TGCGCCAGCAGCTTGGTGGGCAGCCAAGAGACCCAGTACTTC	CASSLVGSQETQYF
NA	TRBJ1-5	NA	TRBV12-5	TGTGCTAGTGGTTTGGTACATGCCCCAGGGGCTCTCAATCAGCCCCAGCATTTT	CASGLVHAPGALNQPQHF
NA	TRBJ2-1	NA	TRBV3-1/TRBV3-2	TGTGCCAGCAGCCTAAGGGTCCTAGCGCCTTACAATGAGCAGTTCTTC	CASSLRVLAPYNEQFF
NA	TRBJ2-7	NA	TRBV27	TGTGCCAGCAGTTTATGGGCAGGGCTTCCTTACGAGCAGTACTTC	CASSLWAGLPYEQYF
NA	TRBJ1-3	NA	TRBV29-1	TGCAGCGTTTTTAACTCTGGAAACACCATATATTTT	CSVFNSGNTIYF
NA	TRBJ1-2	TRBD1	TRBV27	TGTGCCAGCAGTCCCGGACAGGGGGCACGTGGCTACACCTTC	CASSPGQGARGYTF
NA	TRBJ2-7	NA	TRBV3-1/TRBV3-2	TGTGCCAGCAGCCAAGCCTTTCGTAAACAGGACTACGAGCAGTACTTC	CASSQAFRKQDYEQYF
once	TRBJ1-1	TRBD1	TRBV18	TGTGCCAGCTTGGAGGACAGGGAAGCTTTCTTT	CASLEDREAFF
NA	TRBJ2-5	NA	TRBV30	TGTGCCTGGAGTGAAGGGGGGGCCGGGAAGACCCAGTACTTC	CAWSEGGAGKTQYF
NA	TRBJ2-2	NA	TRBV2	TGTGCCAGCAAAACAGGCGCGAACACCGGGGAGCTGTTTTTT	CASKTGANTGELFF
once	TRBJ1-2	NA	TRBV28	TGTGCCAGCAGCCTCTCAACAGGAAATGCTAACTATGGCTACACCTTC	CASSLSTGNANYGYTF
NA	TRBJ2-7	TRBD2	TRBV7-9	TGTGCCAGCAGCCATCTCCGGGGGGTGAGCTCCTACGAGCAGTACTTC	CASSHLRGVSSYEQYF
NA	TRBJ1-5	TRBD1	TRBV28	TGTGCCAGCAGAGACCGGGTACAGGGGGCAATTCAGCCCCAGCATTTT	CASRDRVQGAIQPQHF
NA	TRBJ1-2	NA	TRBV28	TGTGCCAGCAGTTTATCACAGAACTATGGCTACACCTTC	CASSLSQNYGYTF
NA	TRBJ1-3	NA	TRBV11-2	TGTGCCAGCAGCTTAGAAGGGGCCTTCTCTGGAAACACCATATATTTT	CASSLEGAFSGNTIYF
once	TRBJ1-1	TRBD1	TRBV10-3	TGTGCCATCAGTGGGGGACAGGGCAGCTCTTTGAACACTGAAGCTTTCTTT	CAISGGQGSSLNTEAFF
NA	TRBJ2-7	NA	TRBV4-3	TGCGCCAGCAGCCTACTAGGGGGCTACGAGCAGTACTTC	CASSLLGGYEQYF